This T cell receptor (beta chain) was recorded in a study of T cell repertoires in cytomegalovirus infection. Via MiXCR, TCRdb re-called the reads, giving one row per CDR3 protein. The data contain about 570,000 distinct CDR3 sequences, around 40% of them seen just once; the ten biggest clones take up around 50%. The CDR3 is made up of 15 amino acids. The V gene's germline CDR1 is SGHTA and CDR2 FQGNSA. Trimming pared 2 bases from V and 2 bases from J, leaving 12 bases between. This clonotype has a handful of counts. Antigen specificity is unknown. This chain uses TRBV7-2 with TRBJ1-1; no firm D call. The TCR was taken from a human donor in good health (CMV status not recorded). Some clones in this sample may be carry-over from other donors' samples. The starting material was cultured PBMCs, obtained from culture after CMV antigen stimulation. DNA of the CDR3: TGTGCCAGCAGCTTACAATATGGGAAAAACACTGAAGCTTTCTTT. It is translated as CASSLQYGKNTEAFF.